This T cell receptor (beta chain) was documented in a study of CD8+ T cells in alopecia areata. For the study at large: Recipients were approximately 7-11-week-old female C3H/HeJ mice grafted with skin from 6-12-month-old C3H/HeJ donors with spontaneous alopecia.

Study-wide points: Mice gave a clearer picture of TCR sharing than patients did, possibly for HLA-related reasons. Higher clonality than in normal scalp was seen in lesional scalp, especially alopecia totalis/universalis.

RNA extraction and reverse transcription yielded cDNA as sequencing template. Clones were sequenced by immunoSEQ multiplex PCR, and TCRdb holds only the in-frame ones, with some missing. The sample shows approximately 1,500 clones, none of them appearing just once. CDR3 length: 16 amino acids. J gave up 0 bases and V 7 bases, and 8 bases lay outside the gene matches. Germline lookup yields CDR1 FNHDT and CDR2 SITEND (reference sequence). This clone has ten or more counts. Its specificity is unknown. Mouse germline and gene names are used. The CDR3 end is not reached by the read, which stops 4 residues before it; the germline J gene fills it in.

This chain links TRBV19 with TRBJ1-4, with 8 bases that match TRBD1. The clonotype was recovered from a C3H/HeJ mouse with alopecia areata. The strain is characterized by the MHC haplotype H2-k. Sequencing was performed on lesional skin. CDR3 region: CASGDRGVISNERLFF. CDR3 bases read: TGTGCCAGCGGAGACAGGGGCGTAATTTCCAACGAA.